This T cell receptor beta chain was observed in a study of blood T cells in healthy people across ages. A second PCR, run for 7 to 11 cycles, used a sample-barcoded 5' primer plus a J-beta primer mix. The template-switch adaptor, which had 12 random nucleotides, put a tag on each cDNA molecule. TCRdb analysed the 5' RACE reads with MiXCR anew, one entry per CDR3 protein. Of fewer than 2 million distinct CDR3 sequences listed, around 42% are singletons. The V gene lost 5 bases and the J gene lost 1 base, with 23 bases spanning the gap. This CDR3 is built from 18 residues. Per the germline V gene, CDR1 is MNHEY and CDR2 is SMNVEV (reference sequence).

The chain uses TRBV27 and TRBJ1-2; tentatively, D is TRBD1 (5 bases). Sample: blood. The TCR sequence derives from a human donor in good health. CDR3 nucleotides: TGTGCCAGCAGTCGCCAAGACGGGGGAAAGACTTTTAACTATGGCTACACCTTC. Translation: CASSRQDGGKTFNYGYTF.